This is a list of T cell receptor beta chains from one sample in a study of T-cell reconstitution after alpha-beta-depleted transplantation in children. TCRdb used MiXCR to reprocess the PCR reads, holding one entry per CDR3 protein. The data contain fewer than 130,000 distinct CDR3 sequences, 10% to 13% of them singletons. The input for sequencing was PBMCs from the stem cell graft donor, taken from the stem cell graft. These receptors all stem from a human donor who donated a stem cell graft to a child with acute lymphoblastic leukemia. The CDR3 runs from the conserved cysteine through the conserved F or W. The D gene is left open where the match is weak. For some rows the clone size is stated as once, few or many, or as a class when expanded; others skip it.

V gene	clone size	D gene	J gene	CDR3 protein	CDR3 DNA
TRBV5-1	many	-	TRBJ2-3	CASSDPSLALDTQYF	TGCGCCAGCAGCGACCCCTCACTAGCCCTAGATACGCAGTATTTT
TRBV20-1	many	-	TRBJ1-1	CSARDHREFTEAFF	TGCAGTGCTAGAGACCACAGGGAGTTCACTGAAGCTTTCTTT
TRBV20-1	many	-	TRBJ2-3	CSAQLEDTQYF	TGCAGTGCACAACTGGAGGATACGCAGTATTTT
TRBV10-3	many	TRBD1	TRBJ1-1	CAIGTGVDTEAFF	TGTGCCATCGGGACAGGGGTTGACACTGAAGCTTTCTTT
TRBV6-5	many	-	TRBJ2-7	CSTGAREQYF	TGTTCGACGGGAGCCAGAGAGCAGTACTTC
TRBV29-1	-	TRBD1	TRBJ2-1	CSVAQTGNLNEQFF	TGCAGCGTCGCTCAGACAGGGAATCTCAATGAGCAGTTCTTC
TRBV5-1	many	-	TRBJ2-5	CASSSDMQTQYF	TGCGCCAGCAGCTCCGACATGCAGACCCAGTACTTC
TRBV6-5	many	TRBD2	TRBJ2-1	CASSYGQAGGYYNEQFF	TGTGCCAGCAGTTACGGTCAAGCGGGGGGATACTACAATGAGCAGTTCTTC
TRBV27	many	TRBD1	TRBJ2-4	CASSFGTGGNIQYF	TGTGCCAGCAGTTTCGGGACAGGGGGAAACATTCAGTACTTC
TRBV27	many	-	TRBJ1-1	CASSSGFGAFF	TGTGCCAGCAGTAGCGGATTCGGAGCTTTCTTT
TRBV6-1	many	TRBD1	TRBJ2-6	CASRRRTGSGANVLTF	TGTGCCAGCAGACGAAGGACAGGGTCTGGGGCCAACGTCCTGACTTTC
TRBV5-5	many	TRBD2	TRBJ2-1	CASSLDLGLAYNEQFF	TGTGCCAGCAGCTTGGACTTGGGACTAGCCTACAATGAGCAGTTCTTC
TRBV12-3/TRBV12-4	many	-	TRBJ2-2	CASSLPLENTGELFF	TGTGCCAGCAGTTTACCCCTAGAGAACACCGGGGAGCTGTTTTTT
TRBV29-1	many	TRBD1	TRBJ1-5	CSVGQGWDQPQHF	TGCAGCGTGGGACAGGGGTGGGATCAGCCCCAGCATTTT
TRBV29-1	many	TRBD1	TRBJ2-7	CSVAGTGNAYEQYF	TGCAGCGTCGCTGGGACAGGGAATGCCTACGAGCAGTACTTC
TRBV12-3/TRBV12-4	many	-	TRBJ2-3	CASRSKDPTATDTQYF	TGTGCCAGCAGGTCGAAGGACCCCACCGCCACCGATACGCAGTATTTT
TRBV7-2	many	-	TRBJ1-5	CASSFGGAGAQPQHF	TGTGCCAGCAGCTTCGGGGGGGCAGGAGCTCAGCCCCAGCATTTT
TRBV12-3/TRBV12-4	many	-	TRBJ1-4	CASRVTGATNEKLFF	TGTGCCAGCAGAGTTACGGGAGCAACTAATGAAAAACTGTTTTTT
TRBV7-8	many	TRBD1	TRBJ1-1	CASSLAGTGAWGLDTEAFF	TGTGCCAGCAGCTTAGCGGGGACAGGGGCGTGGGGGTTGGACACTGAAGCTTTCTTT
TRBV6-2/TRBV6-3	many	TRBD2	TRBJ2-7	CASSYTLAGPTYEQYF	TGTGCCAGCAGTTACACCCTAGCGGGGCCGACCTACGAGCAGTACTTC
TRBV29-1	many	-	TRBJ2-7	CSVAQGPYEQYF	TGCAGCGTTGCACAGGGACCCTACGAGCAGTACTTC
TRBV6-5	many	-	TRBJ2-7	CASRQGIPYEQYF	TGTGCCAGCAGGCAGGGAATACCCTACGAGCAGTACTTC
TRBV7-2	many	TRBD1	TRBJ2-5	CASSLATGSETQYF	TGTGCCAGCAGCTTAGCGACAGGGTCGGAGACCCAGTACTTC
TRBV29-1	many	TRBD1	TRBJ1-2	CSAGTGLYGYTF	TGCAGCGCTGGGACAGGGCTCTATGGCTACACCTTC
TRBV20-1	many	TRBD1	TRBJ1-6	CSARDRAGGTADSPLHF	TGCAGTGCTAGAGATCGGGCAGGGGGCACCGCTGATTCACCCCTCCACTTT
TRBV30	many	-	TRBJ2-1	CAWSVAEYNEQFF	TGTGCCTGGAGTGTAGCGGAGTACAATGAGCAGTTCTTC
TRBV5-6	few	-	TRBJ1-2	CASSLFGGHGYGYTF	TGTGCCAGCAGCTTGTTCGGGGGGCATGGCTATGGCTACACCTTC
TRBV20-1	many	-	TRBJ1-5	CSASQSGNSGQPQHF	TGCAGTGCTAGTCAGAGTGGGAACTCCGGTCAGCCCCAGCATTTT
TRBV20-1	many	TRBD1	TRBJ1-5	CSARGGAGGQPQHF	TGCAGTGCTAGGGGGGGGGCAGGGGGACAGCCCCAGCATTTT
TRBV5-1	many	TRBD2	TRBJ2-5	CASSLNSGRGLETQYF	TGCGCCAGCAGCTTAAATAGCGGGAGAGGACTAGAGACCCAGTACTTC
TRBV6-6	many	-	TRBJ2-7	CASQDGGYYEQYF	TGTGCCAGTCAGGACGGGGGTTACTACGAGCAGTACTTC
TRBV7-9	many	-	TRBJ2-5	CASSLGGAHQETQYF	TGTGCCAGCAGCTTAGGAGGGGCCCACCAAGAGACCCAGTACTTC
TRBV5-1	many	-	TRBJ2-7	CASSLAQSSYEQYF	TGCGCCAGCAGCTTGGCTCAGAGCAGCTACGAGCAGTACTTC
TRBV12-3/TRBV12-4	many	-	TRBJ2-2	CALTGTNTGELFF	TGTGCCCTTACCGGGACCAACACCGGGGAGCTGTTTTTT
TRBV27	-	-	TRBJ1-3	CASSLRRPRSGNTIYF	TGTGCCAGCAGCCTCCGCAGGCCCCGCTCTGGAAACACCATATATTTT
TRBV20-1	many	TRBD1	TRBJ1-2	CSAPWGQGLLGYGYTF	TGCAGTGCTCCTTGGGGACAGGGACTCCTAGGCTATGGCTACACCTTC
TRBV5-5	many	TRBD2	TRBJ2-1	CASSLVRAGDGQFF	TGTGCCAGCAGCTTGGTCCGGGCGGGAGATGGGCAGTTCTTC
TRBV27	many	-	TRBJ2-2	CASSPYSGLWADTGELFF	TGTGCCAGCAGTCCGTACAGCGGGCTTTGGGCCGACACCGGGGAGCTGTTTTTT
TRBV4-3	many	TRBD2	TRBJ2-1	CASRTTSGVYNEQFF	TGCGCCAGCAGGACCACTAGCGGGGTATACAATGAGCAGTTCTTC
TRBV20-1	many	-	TRBJ2-7	CSARDYSYEQYF	TGCAGTGCTAGGGACTACTCCTACGAGCAGTACTTC
TRBV4-3	many	TRBD2	TRBJ2-5	CASSQVLPIGLAGGLETQYF	TGCGCCAGCAGCCAAGTTTTGCCGATCGGACTAGCGGGAGGATTGGAGACCCAGTACTTC
TRBV29-1	many	-	TRBJ2-1	CSAGGPEQFF	TGCAGCGCTGGGGGGCCAGAGCAGTTCTTC
TRBV12-3/TRBV12-4	many	-	TRBJ2-7	CASSPTASYEQYF	TGTGCCAGCAGCCCGACGGCCTCCTACGAGCAGTACTTC
TRBV4-1	few	-	TRBJ2-7	CASSQDRARGDEQYF	TGCGCCAGCAGCCAAGATCGGGCCAGGGGGGACGAGCAGTACTTC
TRBV12-3/TRBV12-4	many	-	TRBJ1-1	CASSLSTVHTEAFF	TGTGCCAGCAGTTTATCCACAGTACACACTGAAGCTTTCTTT
TRBV4-3	many	-	TRBJ2-1	CASSQEWNEQFF	TGCGCCAGCAGCCAGGAATGGAATGAGCAGTTCTTC
TRBV10-3	many	-	TRBJ2-7	CAINGQMDYEQYF	TGTGCCATCAACGGACAGATGGACTACGAGCAGTACTTC
TRBV5-8	many	-	TRBJ2-1	CASSLLGVGSSYNEQFF	TGTGCCAGCAGCTTGCTGGGTGTCGGTAGCTCCTACAATGAGCAGTTCTTC
TRBV12-3/TRBV12-4	many	-	TRBJ2-7	CASTRQASYEQYF	TGTGCCAGCACCAGACAGGCCTCCTACGAGCAGTACTTC
TRBV7-4	-	-	TRBJ2-7	CASSFGLLCYEQHF	TGTGCCAGCAGCTTTGGGCTCCTCTGCTACGAGCAGCACTTC
TRBV6-5	many	TRBD1	TRBJ2-5	CASSYSLGQGGETQYF	TGTGCCAGCAGTTACTCTTTGGGACAGGGAGGGGAGACCCAGTACTTC
TRBV24-1	many	TRBD1	TRBJ1-5	CATSDHRGSNQPQHF	TGTGCCACCAGTGATCACAGGGGAAGCAATCAGCCCCAGCATTTT
TRBV27	many	TRBD1	TRBJ2-2	CASRTDRVATGELFF	TGTGCCAGCAGAACCGACAGGGTCGCCACCGGGGAGCTGTTTTTT
TRBV5-1	many	TRBD2	TRBJ2-7	CASSLEGGERGPNF	TGCGCCAGCAGCTTGGAGGGAGGGGAACGGGGACCGAACTTC
TRBV20-1	many	TRBD1	TRBJ1-5	CSASGQGGQPQHF	TGCAGTGCTAGTGGGCAGGGGGGTCAGCCCCAGCATTTT
TRBV5-1	many	-	TRBJ1-5	CASSLAQNQPQHF	TGCGCCAGCAGCTTGGCCCAGAATCAGCCCCAGCATTTT
TRBV7-6	many	TRBD1	TRBJ2-7	CASSRGTVGEQYF	TGTGCCAGCAGCCGTGGGACAGTTGGCGAGCAGTACTTC
TRBV6-2/TRBV6-3	many	TRBD1	TRBJ1-5	CASRTDRDSNQPQHF	TGTGCCAGCAGAACGGACAGGGACAGCAATCAGCCCCAGCATTTT